This TCR beta chain was sequenced during a study of response to subunit inactivated influenza vaccine. Study conclusions and caveats: It was the authors' suggestion that each seasonal influenza vaccination recruits few new T cells.

TCRdb analysed the RT-PCR reads with MiXCR anew, one entry per CDR3 protein. The table records almost 600,000 distinct CDR3 sequences, 13% to 15% of them present only once. Trimming at V came to 4 bases and at J to 5 bases, leaving 9 bases not matched to a gene. The CDR3 totals 17 residues. Germline-derived CDR1 and CDR2 are SGHRS and YFSETQ. This clonotype was seen a few times. What it binds is unknown. The TCR comes from a man aged 50 to 59 who received an inactivated influenza vaccine. The source material was PBMCs from blood, sampled 11 to 12 days after vaccination. This chain uses TRBV5-1 with TRBJ2-3; TRBD2 matches at 14 bases. CDR3 loop: CASSPSTSGRERDTQYF. CDR3 DNA: TGCGCCAGCAGCCCGTCGACTAGCGGGAGGGAGAGAGATACGCAGTATTTT.